This T cell receptor (beta chain) was sequenced during a study of Ad26.COV2.S vaccination and SARS-CoV-2 variants. This sample's treatment: some 20 received Ad26.COV2.S at low or high dose, single or two shots; several received placebo; per-sample allocation not given. Each sample was drawn 63 days after the first injection (of vaccine or placebo). There are 14 residues in the CDR3. Germline V gene data show CDR1 as SGHRS and CDR2 as YFSETQ. V lost 4 bases to trimming and J lost 1 base, with 10 bases between them. Only in-frame clones appear in the TCRdb table, and some are missing; sequencing was by immunoSEQ multiplex PCR. Of more than 350,000 clones listed, 90% are singletons.

The material sequenced was peripheral blood, taken in a trial of Ad26.COV2.S vaccine versus placebo. V usage is TRBV5-1 and J usage is TRBJ2-3; perhaps TRBD1 as D (6 bases). The TCR comes from a person between 18 and 59 years old who received the Ad26.COV2.S COVID-19 vaccine or a placebo. CDR3: CASSHRVGTDTQYF. The CDR3 nucleotides are TGCGCCAGCAGCCACAGGGTAGGCACAGATACGCAGTATTTT.